A selection of T cell receptor beta chains follows, all from one sample in a study of blood T cell repertoires in COVID-19. Libraries were prepared by immunoSEQ multiplex PCR; TCRdb keeps only in-frame clonotypes and omits some of them. The sample yields 91,000 or so clones, about 93% seen once. The source material was peripheral blood. These receptors were obtained from a woman between 50 and 59 years old in a cohort sampled during active COVID-19. The CDR3 runs from the conserved cysteine through the conserved F or W. A D gene is named only where the DNA matches it firmly.

>TRBJ2-3|NA|TRBV6-5
TGTGCCAGCAGTTACTCGACAGATTACACAGATACGCAGTATTTT
CASSYSTDYTDTQYF
>TRBJ2-3|TRBD2|TRBV20-1
TGCAGTGCTAGTCAGGCGGGGGGGACAGATACGCAGTATTTT
CSASQAGGTDTQYF
>TRBJ2-7|TRBD2|TRBV18
TGTGCCAGCTCACCAGGGGGGGATCGCTTCTACGAGCAGTACTTC
CASSPGGDRFYEQYF
>TRBJ2-1|NA|TRBV4-1
TGCGCCAGCAGCCAACTAGGGATGGGGCGGCAGGGGAGCCATGAGCAGTTCTTC
CASSQLGMGRQGSHEQFF
>TRBJ2-3|NA|TRBV27
TGTGCCAGCAGCGACCCCGTAGGAGAGGATACGCAGTATTTT
CASSDPVGEDTQYF
>TRBJ1-3|NA|TRBV19
TGTGCCAGTAGTATTGCACTCTCTGGAAACACCATATATTTT
CASSIALSGNTIYF
>TRBJ2-7|TRBD2|TRBV18
TGTGCCAGCTCACCTCCCGGACTAGTCTCCCGCTACGAGCAGTACTTC
CASSPPGLVSRYEQYF
>TRBJ2-3|TRBD2|TRBV3-1/TRBV3-2
TGTGCCAGCAGGAAAGGACTAGCGGGAGGTGGAGATACGCAGTATTTT
CASRKGLAGGGDTQYF
>TRBJ2-1|TRBD2|TRBV7-9
TGTGCCAGCAGCTTACTCCCGACGGACGTAACCGGGGGGGAGCAGTTCTTC
CASSLLPTDVTGGEQFF
>TRBJ1-1|NA|TRBV7-9
TGTGCCAGCACCCCCGGGGGGGCTCGGAACACTGAAGCTTTCTTT
CASTPGGARNTEAFF
>TRBJ2-5|TRBD1|TRBV5-6
TGTGCCAGCAGCTACCTAGACAGGGACGGCGAGACCCAGTACTTC
CASSYLDRDGETQYF
>TRBJ2-5|NA|TRBV5-1
TGCGCCAGCAGCTACTCCTGGAGCCAGCAGACCCAGTACTTC
CASSYSWSQQTQYF
>TRBJ1-6|NA|TRBV3-1/TRBV3-2
TGTGCCAGCAGCACACGGACAGCTAGCAATTCACCCCTCCACTTT
CASSTRTASNSPLHF
>TRBJ1-3|NA|TRBV18
TGTGCCAGCTCACCATCAGGCTCTGGAAACACCATATATTTT
CASSPSGSGNTIYF
>TRBJ2-7|TRBD1|TRBV6-6
TGTGCCAGCAGTTCCCAGGGGGCCCGGGGTCACGAGCAGTACTTC
CASSSQGARGHEQYF
>TRBJ1-1|NA|TRBV28
TGTGCCAGCAGTCCCCTCGTGCGAGACACTGAAGCTTTCTTT
CASSPLVRDTEAFF
>TRBJ1-1|TRBD1|TRBV14
TGTGCCAGCAAGGGACAGTTGAACACTGAAGCTTTCTTT
CASKGQLNTEAFF
>TRBJ2-3|TRBD2|TRBV7-6
TGTGCCAGCAGCAGTGGGACTACAAGCACAGATACGCAGTATTTT
CASSSGTTSTDTQYF
>TRBJ1-2|TRBD1|TRBV6-6
TGTGCCAGCAGTACCGGGACAGGGAATGGCTACACCTTC
CASSTGTGNGYTF
>TRBJ2-1|TRBD2|TRBV10-2
TGCGCCAGCACCCTTGGAGCGGGGGGCTACAATGAGCAGTTCTTC
CASTLGAGGYNEQFF
>TRBJ2-3|TRBD2|TRBV10-3
TGTGCCATCAGTGCTAGCGGGGGGCGCACAGATACGCAGTATTTT
CAISASGGRTDTQYF